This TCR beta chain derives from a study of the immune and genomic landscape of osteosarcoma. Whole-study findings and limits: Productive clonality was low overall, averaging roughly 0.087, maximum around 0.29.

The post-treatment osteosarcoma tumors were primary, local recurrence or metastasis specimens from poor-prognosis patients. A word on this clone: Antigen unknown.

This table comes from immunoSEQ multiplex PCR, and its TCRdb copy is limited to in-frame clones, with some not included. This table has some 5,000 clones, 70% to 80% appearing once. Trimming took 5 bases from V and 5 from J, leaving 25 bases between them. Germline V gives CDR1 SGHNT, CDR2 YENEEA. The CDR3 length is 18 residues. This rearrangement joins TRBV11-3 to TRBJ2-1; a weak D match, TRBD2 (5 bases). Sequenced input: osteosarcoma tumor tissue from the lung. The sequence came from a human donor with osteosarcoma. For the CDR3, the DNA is TGTGCCAGCAGCCGTCGGGTTACAAGTTGGAGGTCCGACAATGAGCAGTTCTTC. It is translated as CASSRRVTSWRSDNEQFF.